This entry concerns a single TCR beta chain. This record comes from a study of blood T cell repertoires in COVID-19. Here immunoSEQ multiplex PCR was the method, and the copy in TCRdb shows in-frame clones only, minus some. The sample carries approximately 110,000 clones, 88% recorded once. This CDR3 is built from 15 residues. Trimming left V 3 bases short and J 4 bases short, with 15 bases between. The germline gives CDR1 SGHVS, CDR2 FQNEAQ. The chain combines TRBV7-8 with TRBJ2-5; D perhaps matches TRBD2 (5 bases). What was sequenced was peripheral blood. This sequence was found in a woman between 50 and 59 years old with active or convalescent COVID-19. The CDR3 loop reads CASSLRARQTETQYF. CDR3 DNA: TGTGCCAGCAGCTTGCGGGCACGTCAAACAGAGACCCAGTACTTC. The full variable domain, with the rest looked up from reference TRBV7-8 and TRBJ2-5, is GAGVSQSPRYKVAKRGQDVALRCDPISGHVSLFWYQQALGQGPEFLTYFQNEAQLDKSGLPSDRFFAERPEGSVSTLKIQRTQQEDSAVYLCASSLRARQTETQYFGPGTRLLVL.